What follows are 12 T cell receptor beta chains derived from one specimen sequenced in a study of blood T cell repertoires in COVID-19 (TCRdb year 2020). Libraries were made using the immunoSEQ multiplex PCR assay. What TCRdb holds here is the immuneACCESS table cut down to in-frame rearrangements. Part of the clones is not present; checked against another copy, under half of the missing clones reflect an unresolved V gene, and the others are unexplained. Present in this sample are about 55,000 clones, 80% to 85% of which were seen just once. About 6.4% of the sample is taken by the ten largest. The sample taken for sequencing was peripheral blood. Receptors originate from a human donor in a cohort sampled during active or convalescent COVID-19.

This chain uses TRBV5-4 with TRBJ2-2; maybe TRBD2 (6 bases). V dropped 4 bases and J dropped 6 bases, with 22 bases sitting between them. Germline V gene lookup returns CDR1 SGHNT and CDR2 YYREEE (reference sequence). The CDR3 has 17 amino acids. CDR3 residues: CASSLLLGGGVPGELFF. DNA of the CDR3: TGTGCCAGCAGCCTCCTATTGGGGGGAGGAGTTCCCGGGGAGCTGTTTTTT.

The rearrangement links TRBV19 to TRBJ1-3; TRBD1 aligns across 8 bases. CDR1 LNHDA and CDR2 SQIVND come from the germline V gene (reference sequence). Losses at the gene ends were 1 base for V and 7 bases for J; bases not matched to a gene: 3. The CDR3 sequence is 14 residues long. The CDR3 loop reads CASSIGQGRNTIYF. The CDR3 nucleotides read TGTGCCAGTAGTATAGGACAGGGGAGGAACACCATATATTTT.

This clone was picked up one time. V gene TRBV28 combines with J gene TRBJ2-7; the match to TRBD2 covers 8 bases. The germline V gene has CDR1 MDHEN and CDR2 SYDVKM. This CDR3 has 15 amino acids. V was clipped by 3 bases and J by 1 base; unmatched bases: 5. The CDR3 region is CASSFGGAHSYEQYF. The CDR3 coding sequence is TGTGCCAGCAGTTTCGGGGGGGCCCATTCCTACGAGCAGTACTTC.

This sequence joins TRBV18 and TRBJ1-5; 9 bases fit TRBD1. The CDR3 length is 14 residues. The junction had 8 bases not matched to a gene; V was cut back by 5 bases and J by 9 bases. The germline gives CDR1 KGHSH, CDR2 LQKENI. CDR3 loop: CASSSTGGDWPQHF. In DNA, the CDR3 is TGTGCCAGCTCATCGACAGGGGGAGATTGGCCCCAGCATTTT.

This clone was detected only a few times. J is TRBJ1-3 and V is TRBV25-1; D ambiguous. CDR1 MGHDK and CDR2 SYGVNS come from the germline V gene. Trimming removed 7 bases at V and 4 bases at J, with 14 bases between. This CDR3 has 14 amino acids. CDR3 amino acids: CASMPDSGGNTIYF. The CDR3 DNA follows: TGTGCCAGCATGCCGGACTCGGGGGGAAACACCATATATTTT.

The DNA for the CDR3 is TGTGCCCGAAGAACTACTTCACCCCTCCACTTT. It encodes CARRTTSPLHF. The genes are TRBV27 and TRBJ1-6; D gene ambiguous. The CDR3 sequence is 11 residues long. Trimming took 11 bases from V and 9 from J, leaving 11 bases between them. Germline V gives CDR1 MNHEY, CDR2 SMNVEV (reference sequence).

The chain is built from TRBV27 and TRBJ1-1, with TRBD1 identical over 9 bases. Trimming removed 0 bases from V and 11 bases from J; junction bases left unmatched: 4. The CDR3 covers 13 residues. CDR1 and CDR2 from the germline V gene are MNHEY and SMNVEV (reference sequence). As DNA, the CDR3 is TGTGCCAGCAGTTTATCGGGGACAGGGCAGGCTTTCTTT. It translates to CASSLSGTGQAFF.

This chain links TRBV6-5 with TRBJ2-7; TRBD1 agrees at 9 bases. CDR1 MNHEY and CDR2 SVGAGI come from the germline V gene. There are 13 residues in the CDR3. V dropped 5 bases and J dropped 5; count of bases not matched to a gene: 4. This CDR3 is CASSNRGRDEQYF. In DNA, the CDR3 is TGTGCCAGCAGTAACAGGGGGCGTGACGAGCAGTACTTC.

CDR3 nucleotide sequence: TGCAGTGCTAGTCCTTCCAGGGGGACTCGGGGGACCCAGTACTTC. Translated, it gives CSASPSRGTRGTQYF. The gene calls are TRBV20-1 and TRBJ2-5, with a tentative D call TRBD1 (7 bases). Germline CDR1 is DFQATT and CDR2 is SNEGSKA (reference sequence). The CDR3 consists of 15 residues. Trimming pared 3 bases from V and 7 bases from J, leaving 21 bases between.

The chain has TRBV6-5 and TRBJ1-1; D is unresolved. CDR3 length: 12 residues. Germline V CDR1 and CDR2: MNHEY, SVGAGI. V was pared by 7 bases and J by 5 bases, with 11 bases between. CDR3 protein: CASNEGGTEAFF. The CDR3, as DNA: TGTGCCAGCAACGAGGGAGGAACTGAAGCTTTCTTT.

The CDR3 loop reads CASRPMATSGGAYNEQFF. CDR3 in DNA: TGTGCCAGCAGACCCATGGCTACTAGCGGGGGGGCCTACAATGAGCAGTTCTTC. The chain joins TRBV7-9 to TRBJ2-1; TRBD2 matches 13 bases. CDR1 and CDR2 (germline): SEHNR, FQNEAQ (reference sequence). The CDR3 covers 18 residues. The V and J ends lost 6 bases and 2 bases, in that order; junction bases with no gene match: 10. The full variable domain, completed using reference TRBV7-9 and TRBJ2-1, is DTGVSQNPRHKITKRGQNVTFRCDPISEHNRLYWYRQTLGQGPEFLTYFQNEAQLEKSRLLSDRFSAERPKGSFSTLEIQRTEQGDSAMYLCASRPMATSGGAYNEQFFGPGTRLTVL.

The V call is TRBV9, the J call TRBJ1-2; tentatively, D is TRBD1 (6 bases). Germline V gene lookup returns CDR1 SGDLS and CDR2 YYNGEE. The CDR3 has 16 amino acids. V was clipped by 4 bases and J by 4 bases, with 20 bases between them. Here the CDR3 reads CASSLPGAQGVYGYTF. The CDR3 DNA follows: TGTGCCAGCAGCCTGCCCGGGGCACAGGGCGTCTATGGCTACACCTTC.